This T cell receptor (beta chain) is drawn from a study of response to subunit inactivated influenza vaccine. Study-level results: The authors suggested that few new T cells are recruited per seasonal influenza vaccination.

A remark on this clonotype: Its target is not known.

In TCRdb, the RT-PCR reads were re-called with MiXCR into one record per CDR3 protein. The data contain about 190,000 distinct CDR3 sequences, 13% to 15% of them singletons. Here the sequenced sample was CD8+ T cells sorted from PBMCs, taken about 5 days after vaccination. The source is a man aged 45-65 years who received an inactivated influenza vaccine.

CDR3: CVDTISNRGGPETQYF. CDR3 nucleotide sequence: TGCGTTGATACCATCAGCAACCGCGGAGGGCCAGAGACCCAGTACTTC. V is TRBV4-1 and J is TRBJ2-5; D might be TRBD2 (6 bases). This CDR3 comprises 16 residues. Germline loops: CDR1 MGHRA, CDR2 YSYEKL.